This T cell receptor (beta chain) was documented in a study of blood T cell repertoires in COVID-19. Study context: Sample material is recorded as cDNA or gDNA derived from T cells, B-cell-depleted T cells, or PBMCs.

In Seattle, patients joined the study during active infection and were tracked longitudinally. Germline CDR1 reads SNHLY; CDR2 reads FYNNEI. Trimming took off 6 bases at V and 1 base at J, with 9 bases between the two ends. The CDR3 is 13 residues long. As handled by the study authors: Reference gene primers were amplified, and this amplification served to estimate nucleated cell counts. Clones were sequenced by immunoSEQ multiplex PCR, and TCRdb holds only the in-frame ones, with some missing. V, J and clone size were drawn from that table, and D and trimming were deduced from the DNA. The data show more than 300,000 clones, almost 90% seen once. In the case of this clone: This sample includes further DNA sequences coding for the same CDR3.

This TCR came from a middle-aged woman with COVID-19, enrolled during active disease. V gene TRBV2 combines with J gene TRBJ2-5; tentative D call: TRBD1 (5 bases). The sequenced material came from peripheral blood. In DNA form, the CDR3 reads TGTGCCAGCAGCGTTGACAGCCAAGAGACCCAGTACTTC. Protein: CASSVDSQETQYF.